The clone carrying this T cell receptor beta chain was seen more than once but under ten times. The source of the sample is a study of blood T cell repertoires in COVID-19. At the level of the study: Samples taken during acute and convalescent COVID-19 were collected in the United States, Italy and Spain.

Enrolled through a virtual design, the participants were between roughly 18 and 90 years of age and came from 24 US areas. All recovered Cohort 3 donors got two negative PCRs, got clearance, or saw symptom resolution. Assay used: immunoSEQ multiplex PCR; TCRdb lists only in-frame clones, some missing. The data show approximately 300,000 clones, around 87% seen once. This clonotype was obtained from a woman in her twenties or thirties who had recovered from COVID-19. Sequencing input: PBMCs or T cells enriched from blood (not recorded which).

CDR3 loop: CASTWRKDQPQHF. In DNA form, the CDR3 reads TGTGCCAGTACGTGGAGGAAGGATCAGCCCCAGCATTTT. The V call is TRBV19, the J call TRBJ1-5; D gene ambiguous. The V end lost 7 bases, the J end lost 5 bases, and 12 bases lay between the germline ends. CDR1 LNHDA and CDR2 SQIVND come from the germline V gene (reference sequence). CDR3 length equals 13 residues.